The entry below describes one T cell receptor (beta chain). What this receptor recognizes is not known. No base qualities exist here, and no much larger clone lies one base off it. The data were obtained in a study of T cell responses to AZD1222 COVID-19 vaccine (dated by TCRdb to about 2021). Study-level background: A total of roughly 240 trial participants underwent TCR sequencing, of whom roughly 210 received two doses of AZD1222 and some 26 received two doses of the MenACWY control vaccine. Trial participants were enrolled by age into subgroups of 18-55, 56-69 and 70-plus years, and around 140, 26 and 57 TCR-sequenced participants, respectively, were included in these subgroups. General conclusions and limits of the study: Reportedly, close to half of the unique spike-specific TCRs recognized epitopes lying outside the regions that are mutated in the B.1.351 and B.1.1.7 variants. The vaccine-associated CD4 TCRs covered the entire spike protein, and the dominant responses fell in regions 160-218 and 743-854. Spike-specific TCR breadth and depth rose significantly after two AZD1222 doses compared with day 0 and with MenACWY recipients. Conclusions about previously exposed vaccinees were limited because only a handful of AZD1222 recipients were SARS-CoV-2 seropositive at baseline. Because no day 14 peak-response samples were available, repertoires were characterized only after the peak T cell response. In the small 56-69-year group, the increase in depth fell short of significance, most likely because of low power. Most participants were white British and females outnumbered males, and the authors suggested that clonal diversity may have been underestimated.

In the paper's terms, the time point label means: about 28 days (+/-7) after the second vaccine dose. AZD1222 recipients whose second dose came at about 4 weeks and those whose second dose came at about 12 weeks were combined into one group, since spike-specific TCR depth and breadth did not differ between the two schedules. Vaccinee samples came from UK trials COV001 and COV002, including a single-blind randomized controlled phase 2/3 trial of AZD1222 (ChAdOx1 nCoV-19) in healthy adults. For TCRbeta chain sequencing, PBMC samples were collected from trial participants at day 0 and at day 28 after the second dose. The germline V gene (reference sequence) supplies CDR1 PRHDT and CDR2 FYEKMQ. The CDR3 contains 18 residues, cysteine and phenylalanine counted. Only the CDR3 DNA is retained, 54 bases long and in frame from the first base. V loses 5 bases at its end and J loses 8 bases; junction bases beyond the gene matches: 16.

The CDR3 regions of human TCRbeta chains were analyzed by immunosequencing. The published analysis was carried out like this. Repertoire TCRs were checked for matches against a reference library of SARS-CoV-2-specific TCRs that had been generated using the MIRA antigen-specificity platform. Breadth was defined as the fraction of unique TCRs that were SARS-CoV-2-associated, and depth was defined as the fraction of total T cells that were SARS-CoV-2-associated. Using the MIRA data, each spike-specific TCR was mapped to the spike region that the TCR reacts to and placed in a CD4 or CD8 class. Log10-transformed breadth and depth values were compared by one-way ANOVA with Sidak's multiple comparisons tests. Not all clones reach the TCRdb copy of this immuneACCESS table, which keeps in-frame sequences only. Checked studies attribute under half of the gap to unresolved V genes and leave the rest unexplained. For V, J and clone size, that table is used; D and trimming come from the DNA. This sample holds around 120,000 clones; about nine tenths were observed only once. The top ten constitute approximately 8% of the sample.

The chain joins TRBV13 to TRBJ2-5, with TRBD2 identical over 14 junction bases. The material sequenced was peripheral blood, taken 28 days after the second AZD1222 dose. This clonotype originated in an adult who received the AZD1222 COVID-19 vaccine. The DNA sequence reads TGTGCCAGCAGCCAACAGACTAGCGGGAGGGCACTGATGGATACCCAGTACTTC. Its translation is CASSQQTSGRALMDTQYF.